The 18 T cell receptor beta chains listed next were all sequenced from one sample in a study of T cell changes during pregnancy in multiple sclerosis. TCRdb's copy holds only in-frame clones and misses some; the assay was immunoSEQ multiplex PCR. The sample lists 45,000 or so clones, roughly 90% occurring once. The input for sequencing was CD8+ T cells from peripheral blood mononuclear cells, taken in the second trimester of pregnancy. Receptors originate from a female donor with multiple sclerosis, enrolled in a pregnancy study.

The chain uses TRBV27 and TRBJ1-5, with 7 bases lining up with TRBD1. The ends lost 6 bases at V and 4 bases at J; junction bases unmatched: 6. This CDR3 spans 14 amino acids. Per germline, CDR1 MNHEY and CDR2 SMNVEV (reference sequence). CDR3: CASRHTGVNQPQHF. CDR3 nucleotide sequence: TGTGCCAGCAGACATACAGGGGTAAATCAGCCCCAGCATTTT.

The chain is built from TRBV4-2 and TRBJ2-5; 12 nucleotides line up with TRBD2. This CDR3 comprises 15 residues. V lost 3 bases, J lost 2 bases, and 1 base stayed unmatched. Germline-derived CDR1 and CDR2 are LGHNA and YNFKEQ. The CDR3 spells CASSHLAGGQETQYF. DNA of the CDR3: TGTGCCAGCAGCCATCTAGCGGGGGGGCAAGAGACCCAGTACTTC.

The chain employs TRBV7-3 and TRBJ2-3, with 10 nucleotides matching TRBD2. Germline V CDR1 and CDR2: SGHTA, FQGTGA. The junction had 3 bases not matched to a gene; V was cut back by 5 bases and J by 1 base. The CDR3 consists of 15 residues. This CDR3 reads CASSPTSGRTDTQYF. The CDR3 DNA is TGTGCCAGCAGCCCGACTAGCGGGCGCACAGATACGCAGTATTTT.

The genes are TRBV5-1 and TRBJ2-7, with a possible D match to TRBD1 (5 bases). The V gene's germline CDR1 is SGHRS and CDR2 YFSETQ. V gave up 0 bases and J gave up 3 bases, with 10 bases separating them. CDR3 length equals 14 residues. The CDR3 is CASSLDRFNYEQYF. Written as DNA, the CDR3 is TGCGCCAGCAGCTTGGACAGGTTTAACTACGAGCAGTACTTC.

The rearrangement uses TRBV4-3 and TRBJ2-7; 9 bases agree with TRBD2. Germline CDR1 and CDR2: LGHNA and YSLEER. Losses at the gene ends were 0 bases for V and 2 bases for J; bases not matched to a gene: 5. The CDR3 sequence is 16 residues long. CDR3: CASSQDLAGGTYEQYF. The CDR3 DNA follows: TGCGCCAGCAGCCAAGATTTGGCGGGGGGGACCTACGAGCAGTACTTC.

Points on this clone: This CDR3 is also generated by other DNA sequences in the sample. The chain couples TRBV13 to TRBJ1-2; TRBD1 matches at 10 bases. The J segment lost 4 bases and the V segment lost 0 bases, leaving 5 bases of the junction unmatched. This CDR3 has 16 amino acids. From germline, CDR1 is PRHDT and CDR2 FYEKMQ (reference sequence). CDR3 sequence (DNA): TGTGCCAGCAGCTTAGGCCGGGGACAGGGGTTCTATGGCTACACCTTC. Translation gives CASSLGRGQGFYGYTF.

In its sample, this clone was seen once. The chain couples TRBV27 to TRBJ2-5; possibly TRBD2 for D (5 bases). Deletions cut 8 bases from V and 1 base from J, with 11 bases between. Germline values: CDR1 MNHEY, CDR2 SMNVEV (reference sequence). This CDR3 has 13 amino acids. CDR3 region: CASGPAGQETQYF. The CDR3 nucleotides are TGTGCCAGCGGTCCGGCGGGCCAAGAGACCCAGTACTTC.

The J gene is TRBJ2-1, the V gene TRBV30, with D unclear. Germline-derived CDR1 and CDR2 are GTSNPN and SVGIG (reference sequence). Trimming took off 0 bases at V and 6 bases at J, with 3 bases between the two ends. This CDR3 comprises 11 residues. The CDR3 loop reads CAWSVANEQFF. The CDR3 coding sequence is TGTGCCTGGAGTGTGGCCAATGAGCAGTTCTTC.

This clone has only one observation. This chain uses TRBV9 with TRBJ2-6, with TRBD1 matching over 8 bases. Per the germline V gene, CDR1 is SGDLS and CDR2 is YYNGEE. V shed 3 bases and J 1 base; nucleotides not matched to a gene: 9. This CDR3 is 18 amino acids long. The CDR3 DNA follows: TGTGCCAGCAGCGAGAGGCGGGACAGGTGGTCTGGGGCCAACGTCCTGACTTTC. Protein sequence: CASSERRDRWSGANVLTF.

The V gene is TRBV10-3, the J gene TRBJ2-7, with D uncertain. This CDR3 contains 12 residues. Trimming left V 0 bases short and J 6 bases short, with 6 bases between. Germline loops: CDR1 ENHRY, CDR2 SYGVKD. CDR3 amino acids: CAISESDIEQYF. CDR3 DNA: TGTGCCATCAGTGAGTCCGACATCGAGCAGTACTTC.

The chain combines TRBV27 with TRBJ1-2, with D hard to call. The CDR3 extends over 13 amino acids. V was cut by 6 bases and J by 3 bases, with 11 bases left in between. Germline V gene lookup returns CDR1 MNHEY and CDR2 SMNVEV (reference sequence). The CDR3 is CASRTSGYYGYTF. The CDR3 DNA follows: TGTGCCAGCAGGACGTCGGGTTACTATGGCTACACCTTC.

The rearrangement uses TRBV15 and TRBJ1-3; a possible D gene is TRBD1 (6 bases). CDR1 and CDR2 (germline): LNHNV, YYDKDF (reference sequence). V dropped 6 bases and J dropped 0 bases, with 12 bases sitting between them. The CDR3 runs to 15 residues. The chain's CDR3 is CATRAQGTSGNTIYF. CDR3 nucleotide sequence: TGTGCCACCAGAGCTCAGGGGACCTCTGGAAACACCATATATTTT.

This sequence joins TRBV7-6 and TRBJ1-2; tentatively, D is TRBD1 (5 bases). CDR3 length: 17 residues. The germline V and J ends were trimmed by 0 bases and 0 bases, with 14 bases remaining between them. CDR1 is SGHVS, CDR2 FNYEAQ, per germline. The CDR3 region is CASSLAGSGFANYGYTF. In nucleotides, the CDR3 is TGTGCCAGCAGCTTAGCGGGGTCAGGGTTCGCTAACTATGGCTACACCTTC. Full variable domain (missing parts from reference TRBV7-6 and TRBJ1-2): GAGVSQSPRYKVTKRGQDVALRCDPISGHVSLYWYRQALGQGPEFLTYFNYEAQQDKSGLPNDRFSAERPEGSISTLTIQRTEQRDSAMYRCASSLAGSGFANYGYTFGSGTRLTVV.

The chain combines TRBV19 with TRBJ1-1; D is perhaps TRBD1 (5 bases). V lost 1 base, J lost 4 bases, and 7 bases lay in between. The length of the CDR3 is 13 residues. Germline lookup yields CDR1 LNHDA and CDR2 SQIVND (reference sequence). CDR3 in amino acids: CASSIAGGTEAFF. CDR3 sequence (DNA): TGTGCCAGTAGTATAGCCGGGGGCACTGAAGCTTTCTTT.

The genes are TRBV4-3 and TRBJ1-1; 7 nucleotides align to TRBD1. With 1 base clipped from V and 4 bases from J, the junction kept 9 bases outside the gene matches. Looked up from germline, CDR1 is LGHNA and CDR2 is YSLEER. This CDR3 is 16 amino acids long. The CDR3 DNA follows: TGCGCCAGCAGCCAAGGTTACGGGACAGACATCACTGAAGCTTTCTTT. Protein sequence: CASSQGYGTDITEAFF.

This chain uses TRBV18 with TRBJ2-1, with a tentative D call TRBD2 (6 bases). CDR3 size: 16 residues. Trimming shortened V by 1 base and J by 9 bases, and 19 bases separated the two germline ends. Germline V CDR1 and CDR2: KGHSH, LQKENI. Here the CDR3 DNA reads TGTGCCAGCTCACCACAGTCCGGGACTCCCCTCCGTGAGCAGTTCTTC. Protein sequence: CASSPQSGTPLREQFF.

The chain recombines TRBV28 with TRBJ2-7; 10 nucleotides agree with TRBD1. The CDR3 is made up of 14 amino acids. The germline V gene encodes CDR1 MDHEN and CDR2 SYDVKM. The J segment lost 5 bases and the V segment lost 6 bases, leaving 7 bases of the junction unmatched. The CDR3 spells CASSSTGGPHEQYF. The CDR3 DNA reads as TGTGCCAGCAGCTCGACAGGGGGCCCCCACGAGCAGTACTTC.

CDR3 loop: CAGTGTGNTGELFF. The CDR3 DNA reads as TGTGCCGGAACCGGGACAGGGAACACCGGGGAGCTGTTTTTT. The rearrangement uses TRBV6-6 and TRBJ2-2; 8 nucleotides match TRBD1. Trimming at V came to 11 bases and at J to 1 base, leaving 6 bases not matched to a gene. CDR1 is MNHNY and CDR2 is SVGAGI in the germline V gene (reference sequence). This CDR3 spans 14 amino acids.